The entry that follows covers one T cell receptor beta chain sequence. Produced via immunoSEQ multiplex PCR; TCRdb's table is partial and in-frame only. The sample shows 45,000 to 60,000 clones, 86% of them seen only once. The CDR3 loop spans 14 amino acids. In germline, CDR1 is MDHEN, CDR2 SYDVKM. V shed 7 bases and J 9 bases; nucleotides not matched to a gene: 12. The data originate from a study of blood T cell repertoires in COVID-19. The chain employs TRBV28 and TRBJ2-1, with 7 bases identical to TRBD1. The specimen was peripheral blood. This sequence originates from a man in his sixties with active or convalescent COVID-19. The CDR3 sequence is CASIEAGGGSEQFF. The CDR3 DNA is TGTGCCAGCATTGAGGCAGGGGGTGGAAGTGAGCAGTTCTTC.